This T cell receptor beta chain was identified in a study of shared clonotypes between healthy human individuals (TCRdb year 2020). A note on the overall study: The cohort included a few men and two women between 18 and 49 years of age. To estimate repertoire size and how much clonotype sharing occurs between individuals, the study deeply sequenced the blood TCR repertoires of roughly 5 healthy adults. Different laboratories and diverse techniques were used to prepare libraries and sequence TCR repertoires, to increase sequencing depth and limit assay-specific biases. Per donor, leukapheresis produced somewhere between about 0.94 and 9.5 billion PBMCs. Beyond this particular receptor, the publication reports: Because the study included a small number of donors, the genetic and exposure-history diversity represented was limited. Sampling was restricted to blood, and TCR repertoires in tissue are likely to differ from TCR repertoires in blood. Pairwise subsampling led to the expectation that sequencing depth would affect the degree of clonotype sharing among donors.

Using the deep immunoSEQ assay, multiplex PCR amplified TCR CDR3 regions from genomic DNA. Extracted genomic DNA from each cell subset was distributed evenly across all wells of several immunoSEQ 96-well plates, and each plate was treated as a replicate. For unsorted PBMC, around 290 ng of genomic DNA, equivalent to around 30,000 T cell genomes, went into each replicate PCR. Ten immunoSEQ deep assay plates were used to sequence unsorted PBMC genomic DNA. Purified libraries were quantified with a Qubit 3.0 fluorometer, sized on a Bioanalyzer 2100, and re-quantified with the KAPA Library Quantification kit. A separate single-read 150-cycle Illumina NextSeq 550 flow cell was used to sequence each immunoSEQ 96-well plate. The study's processing was this. The immunoSEQ output contained only junctional sequences without quality scores, so filtering could not match that applied to full-length reads. Sequences were annotated with PyIR, a Python wrapper for IgBLAST v1.9, using IMGT germline references to assign V/J genes and CDR3. Any read was removed if the V/J assignment was weak (E-value above 1e-6), the CDR3 was missing, or the read contained stop codons, out-of-frame junctions, or ambiguous translated residues. V3J clonotypes were defined as sequences sharing the same inferred V gene, J gene, and CDR3 amino acid sequence. Percentage overlap between repertoires was computed as shared unique clonotypes divided by the size of the smaller repertoire. RTK rarefaction, the Chao1 estimator, and Recon v2.1 estimates of unobserved clonotypes were used to assess repertoire richness. What TCRdb holds here is the immuneACCESS table cut down to in-frame rearrangements. Part of the clones is not present; checked against another copy, under half of the missing clones reflect an unresolved V gene, and the others are unexplained. The DNA was the basis for D and trimming; V, J and clone size are from that table. The sample records hundreds of thousands of clones, roughly 79% of which are singletons. The ten top clones hold around 12% of the sample.

For CDR1 and CDR2, the germline V gene (reference sequence) lists LNHDA and SQIVND. Counted from cysteine to phenylalanine, this CDR3 has 13 amino acids. Only the CDR3 portion is preserved as DNA: 39 bases, with reading frame beginning at the first base. V is shortened by 7 bases, J by 2 bases, and the region joining them spans 11 bases. The donors were healthy, HIV-negative adults with no recently reported acute infections or vaccinations. Only Caucasian adults living in Nashville, Tennessee, USA were represented among the donors. For unsorted samples, 100 million or so PBMCs were counted, and genomic DNA was extracted using the QIAamp DNA Blood Mini kit. After blood collection by leukapheresis, PBMCs were isolated using Ficoll-Histopaque density gradient centrifugation and then cryopreserved in the vapor phase of liquid nitrogen. On this clone: The clone's antigen remains unknown. The input lacks base qualities; no much larger clone sits a single base away.

Rearrangement joined TRBV19 to TRBJ2-5; TRBD1 is a weak D gene call, 6 bases matching. Sequenced material: PBMCs. The source of this sequence is a woman aged 40-49 years in good health. Some clones in this sample may be carry-over from other donors' samples. In nucleotide form, the sequence is TGTGCCAGTAATCAACAGGGTCAAGAGACCCAGTACTTC. Translated, this gives CASNQQGQETQYF. With all but the CDR3 taken from the reference TRBV19 and TRBJ2-5 genes, the full variable domain is: DGGITQSPKYLFRKEGQNVTLSCEQNLNHDAMYWYRQDPGQGLRLIYYSQIVNDFQKGDIAEGYSVSREKKESFPLTVTSAQKNPTAFYLCASNQQGQETQYFGPGTRLLVL.